This TCR beta chain was documented in a study of T-cell memory formation after mild COVID-19. Study-wide points: Of the contracting clones, CD4+ ones lay mainly in CM and EM, and CD8+ ones in EMRA. Within pre-infection memory, some responding clones were found, suggesting cross-reactive memory joined.

In its sample, this clonotype was seen many times. Its antigen is not identified. TCRdb recomputed calls from the 5' RACE reads with MiXCR, one row per CDR3 protein. In the table there are over 120,000 distinct CDR3 sequences, roughly 6.2% of which are singletons. The ends were cut back, 8 bases at V and 8 bases at J, with 18 bases in the middle. This CDR3 is 13 amino acids long. The sequence was collected from an adult woman who had mild COVID-19 (a few samples of this study predate the infection). Cell type and time point are not known. The sequencing sample was made of PBMCs or a T cell subset sorted from them (not recorded which). The J gene is TRBJ1-2, the V gene TRBV12-3 or TRBV12-4; D is perhaps TRBD1 (6 bases). CDR3 nucleotides: TGTGCCAGCTATGGGTACAGGGCGGAAGGCTACACCTTC. It is translated as CASYGYRAEGYTF.